The rows below give T cell receptor beta chains drawn from one sample of a study of T cells in Graves' hyperthyroidism and ophthalmopathy. TCRdb re-called the multiplex PCR reads with MiXCR, one entry per CDR3 protein. The data hold a few hundred thousand distinct CDR3 sequences, with under 60% observed a single time. The specimen was peripheral blood or thyroid tissue (not recorded which). These receptors were obtained from a woman younger than 30 with Graves' hyperthyroidism. Each CDR3 is given with its conserved first and last residue. Fields, in order: clone size, V gene, J gene, CDR3 protein. Expanded clones are given a class, and other clones once, few, many or no size at all.

abundance: -
v_gene: TRBV10-3
j_gene: TRBJ2-7
CDR3aa: CAISEPPPNTGGSLMAQKYF

abundance: many
v_gene: TRBV6-2/TRBV6-3
j_gene: TRBJ2-7
CDR3aa: CASSIGTGPHEQYF

abundance: -
v_gene: TRBV20-1
j_gene: TRBJ2-4
CDR3aa: CSARGTGAKNIQYW

abundance: many
v_gene: TRBV20-1
j_gene: TRBJ2-5
CDR3aa: CSAGAPERETQYF

abundance: many
v_gene: TRBV7-9
j_gene: TRBJ2-7
CDR3aa: CASSGTGQGEQYF

abundance: once
v_gene: TRBV6-5
j_gene: TRBJ2-5
CDR3aa: CASSLGLGGRVRETQYF

abundance: few
v_gene: TRBV20-1
j_gene: TRBJ1-1
CDR3aa: CSASELSADTEAFF

abundance: many
v_gene: TRBV28
j_gene: TRBJ1-2
CDR3aa: CASRVTEGGYTF

abundance: -
v_gene: TRBV7-3
j_gene: TRBJ1-1
CDR3aa: CASSVEGDPGTEAFF

abundance: -
v_gene: TRBV2
j_gene: TRBJ2-6
CDR3aa: CASVGTGFTGAGGANVLTF

abundance: many
v_gene: TRBV9
j_gene: TRBJ2-6
CDR3aa: CASHSGANVLTF

abundance: -
v_gene: TRBV12-3/TRBV12-4
j_gene: TRBJ2-3
CDR3aa: CASSSRREGTQYF